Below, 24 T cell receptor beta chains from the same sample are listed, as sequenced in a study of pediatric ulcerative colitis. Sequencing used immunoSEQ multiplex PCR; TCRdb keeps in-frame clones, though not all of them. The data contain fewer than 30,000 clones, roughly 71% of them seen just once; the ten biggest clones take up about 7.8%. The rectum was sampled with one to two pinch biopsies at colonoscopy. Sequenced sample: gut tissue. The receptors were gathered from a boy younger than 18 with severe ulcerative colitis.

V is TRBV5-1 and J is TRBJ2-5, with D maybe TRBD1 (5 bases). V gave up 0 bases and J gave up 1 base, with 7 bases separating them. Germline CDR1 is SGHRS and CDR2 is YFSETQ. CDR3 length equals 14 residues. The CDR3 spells CASSLGQGQETQYF. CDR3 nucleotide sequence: TGCGCCAGCAGCTTGGGGCAGGGCCAAGAGACCCAGTACTTC.

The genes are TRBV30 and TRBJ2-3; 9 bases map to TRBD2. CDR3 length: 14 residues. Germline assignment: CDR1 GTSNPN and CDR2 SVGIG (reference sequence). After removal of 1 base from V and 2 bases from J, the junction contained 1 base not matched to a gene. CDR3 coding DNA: TGTGCCTGGAGTGGCGGGAGGGACACAGATACGCAGTATTTT. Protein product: CAWSGGRDTDTQYF.

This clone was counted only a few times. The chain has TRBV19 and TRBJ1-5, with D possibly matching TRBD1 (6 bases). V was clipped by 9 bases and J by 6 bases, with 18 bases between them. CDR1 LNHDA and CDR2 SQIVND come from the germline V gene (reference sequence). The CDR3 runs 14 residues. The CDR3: CASRITGSPQPQHF. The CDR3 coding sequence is TGTGCCAGCCGAATTACAGGGTCCCCTCAGCCCCAGCATTTT. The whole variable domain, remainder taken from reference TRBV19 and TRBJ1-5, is DGGITQSPKYLFRKEGQNVTLSCEQNLNHDAMYWYRQDPGQGLRLIYYSQIVNDFQKGDIAEGYSVSREKKESFPLTVTSAQKNPTAFYLCASRITGSPQPQHFGDGTRLSIL.

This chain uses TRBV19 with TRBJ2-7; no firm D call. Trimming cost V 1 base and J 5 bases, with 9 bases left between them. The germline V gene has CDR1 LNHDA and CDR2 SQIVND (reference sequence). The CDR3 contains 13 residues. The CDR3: CASSIGIRNEQYF. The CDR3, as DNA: TGTGCCAGTAGTATAGGGATTCGGAACGAGCAGTACTTC.

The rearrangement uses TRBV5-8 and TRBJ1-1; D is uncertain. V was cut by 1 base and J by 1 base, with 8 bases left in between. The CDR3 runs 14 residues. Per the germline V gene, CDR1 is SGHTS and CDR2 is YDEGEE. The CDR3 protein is CASSLLPRNTEAFF. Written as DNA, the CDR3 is TGTGCCAGCAGCTTGCTTCCGCGGAACACTGAAGCTTTCTTT. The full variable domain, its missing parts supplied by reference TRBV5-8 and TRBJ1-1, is EAGVTQSPTHLIKTRGQQATLRCSPISGHTSVYWYQQALGLGLQFLLWYDEGEERNRGNFPPRFSGRQFPNYSSELNVNALELEDSALYLCASSLLPRNTEAFFGQGTRLTVV.

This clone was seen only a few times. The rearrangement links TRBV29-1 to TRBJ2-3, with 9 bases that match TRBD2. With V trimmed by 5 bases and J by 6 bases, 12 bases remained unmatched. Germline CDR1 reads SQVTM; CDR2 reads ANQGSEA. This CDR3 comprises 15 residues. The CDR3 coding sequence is TGCAGCGTTCAGACTAGCGGACGGGGGCAGGATACGCAGTATTTT. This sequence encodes CSVQTSGRGQDTQYF.

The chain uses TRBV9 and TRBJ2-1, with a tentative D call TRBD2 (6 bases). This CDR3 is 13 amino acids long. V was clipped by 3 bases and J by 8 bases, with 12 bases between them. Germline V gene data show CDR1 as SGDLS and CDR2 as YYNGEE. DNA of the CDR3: TGTGCCAGCAGCGGACCCCCGGGAGATGAGCAGTTCTTC. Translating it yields CASSGPPGDEQFF.

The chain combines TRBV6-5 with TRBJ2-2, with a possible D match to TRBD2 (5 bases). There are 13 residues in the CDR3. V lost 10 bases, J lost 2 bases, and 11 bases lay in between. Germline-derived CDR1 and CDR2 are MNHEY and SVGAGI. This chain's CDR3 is CATGRDNTGELFF. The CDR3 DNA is TGTGCCACCGGCCGGGATAACACCGGGGAGCTGTTTTTT.

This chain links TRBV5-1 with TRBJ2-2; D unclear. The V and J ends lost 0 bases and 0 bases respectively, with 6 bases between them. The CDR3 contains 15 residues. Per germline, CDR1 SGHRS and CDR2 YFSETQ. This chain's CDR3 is CASSLAVSNTGELFF. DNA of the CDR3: TGCGCCAGCAGCTTGGCGGTTTCGAACACCGGGGAGCTGTTTTTT.

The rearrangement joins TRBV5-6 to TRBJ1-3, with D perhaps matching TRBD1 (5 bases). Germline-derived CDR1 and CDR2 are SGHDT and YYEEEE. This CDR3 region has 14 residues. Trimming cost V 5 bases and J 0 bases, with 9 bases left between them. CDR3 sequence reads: CASRRQNSGNTIYF. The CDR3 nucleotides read TGTGCCAGCAGGCGACAGAACTCTGGAAACACCATATATTTT.

This CDR3 is CASSFRYEQYF. The CDR3 region has the DNA TGTGCCAGCAGTTTCCGATACGAGCAGTACTTC. V and J are TRBV27 and TRBJ2-7; no definite D call. The ends were cut back, 3 bases at V and 4 bases at J, with 4 bases in the middle. Germline V lookup: CDR1 MNHEY, CDR2 SMNVEV (reference sequence). The CDR3 consists of 11 residues.

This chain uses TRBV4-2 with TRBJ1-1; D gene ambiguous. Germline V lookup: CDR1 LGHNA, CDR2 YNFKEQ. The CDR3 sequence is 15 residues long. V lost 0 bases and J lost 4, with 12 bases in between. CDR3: CASSQDWGEGTEAFF. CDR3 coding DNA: TGTGCCAGCAGCCAAGATTGGGGTGAGGGCACTGAAGCTTTCTTT.

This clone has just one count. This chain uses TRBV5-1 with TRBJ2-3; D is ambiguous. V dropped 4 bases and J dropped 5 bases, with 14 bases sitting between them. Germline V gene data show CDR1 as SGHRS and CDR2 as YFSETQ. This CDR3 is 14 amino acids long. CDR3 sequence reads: CASSPIDSGDTQYF. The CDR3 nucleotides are TGCGCCAGCAGCCCTATCGACTCAGGAGATACGCAGTATTTT.

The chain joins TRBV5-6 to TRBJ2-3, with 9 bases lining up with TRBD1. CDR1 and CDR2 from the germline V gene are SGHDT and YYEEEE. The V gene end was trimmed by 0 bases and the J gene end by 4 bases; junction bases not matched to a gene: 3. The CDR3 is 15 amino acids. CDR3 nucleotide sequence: TGTGCCAGCAGCTTGGCCGGACAGGGGTCAGATACGCAGTATTTT. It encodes CASSLAGQGSDTQYF.

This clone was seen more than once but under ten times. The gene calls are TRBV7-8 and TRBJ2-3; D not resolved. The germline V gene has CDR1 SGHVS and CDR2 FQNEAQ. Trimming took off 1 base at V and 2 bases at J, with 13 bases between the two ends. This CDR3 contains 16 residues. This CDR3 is CASSLETPGYTDTQYF. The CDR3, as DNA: TGTGCCAGCAGCTTAGAGACCCCGGGTTACACAGATACGCAGTATTTT. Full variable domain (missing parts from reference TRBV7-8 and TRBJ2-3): GAGVSQSPRYKVAKRGQDVALRCDPISGHVSLFWYQQALGQGPEFLTYFQNEAQLDKSGLPSDRFFAERPEGSVSTLKIQRTQQEDSAVYLCASSLETPGYTDTQYFGPGTRLTVL.

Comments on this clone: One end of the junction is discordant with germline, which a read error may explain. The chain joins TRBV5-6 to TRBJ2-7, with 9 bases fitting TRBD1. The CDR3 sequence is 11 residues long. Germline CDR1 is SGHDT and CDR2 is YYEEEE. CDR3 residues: CASSASGTGNF. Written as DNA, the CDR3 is TGTGCCAGCAGCGCTTCCGGGACAGGGAATTTC.

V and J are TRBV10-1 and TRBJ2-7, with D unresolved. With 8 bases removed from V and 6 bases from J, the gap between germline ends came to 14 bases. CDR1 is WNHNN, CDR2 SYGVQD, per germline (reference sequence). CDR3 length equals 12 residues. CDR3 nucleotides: TGCGCCAGCGGTCCTCTTCCCGGCGAGCAGTACTTC. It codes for CASGPLPGEQYF.

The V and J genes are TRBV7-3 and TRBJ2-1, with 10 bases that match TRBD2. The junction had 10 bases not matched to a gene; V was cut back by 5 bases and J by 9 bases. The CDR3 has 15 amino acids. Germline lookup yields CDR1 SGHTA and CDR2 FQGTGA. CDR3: CASSPSSGRQGEQFF. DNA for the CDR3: TGTGCCAGCAGCCCCTCTAGCGGGAGACAGGGTGAGCAGTTCTTC. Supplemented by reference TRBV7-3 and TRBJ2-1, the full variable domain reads GAGVSQTPSNKVTEKGKYVELRCDPISGHTALYWYRQSLGQGPEFLIYFQGTGAADDSGLPNDRFFAVRPEGSVSTLKIQRTERGDSAVYLCASSPSSGRQGEQFFGPGTRLTVL.

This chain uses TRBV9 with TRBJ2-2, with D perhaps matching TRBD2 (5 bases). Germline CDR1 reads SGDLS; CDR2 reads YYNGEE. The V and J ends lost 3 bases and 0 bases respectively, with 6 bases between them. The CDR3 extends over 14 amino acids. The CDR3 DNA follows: TGTGCCAGCAGCGGCGGGCCGAACACCGGGGAGCTGTTTTTT. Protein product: CASSGGPNTGELFF. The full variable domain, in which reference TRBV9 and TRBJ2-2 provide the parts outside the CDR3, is DSGVTQTPKHLITATGQRVTLRCSPRSGDLSVYWYQQSLDQGLQFLIQYYNGEERAKGNILERFSAQQFPDLHSELNLSSLELGDSALYFCASSGGPNTGELFFGEGSRLTVL.

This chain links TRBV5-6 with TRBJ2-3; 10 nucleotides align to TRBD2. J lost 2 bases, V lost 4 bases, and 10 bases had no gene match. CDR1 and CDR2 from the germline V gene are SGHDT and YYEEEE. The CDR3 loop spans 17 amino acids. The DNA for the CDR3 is TGTGCCAGCAGCGCAAAACTAGCGGGGCTATACACAGATACGCAGTATTTT. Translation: CASSAKLAGLYTDTQYF.

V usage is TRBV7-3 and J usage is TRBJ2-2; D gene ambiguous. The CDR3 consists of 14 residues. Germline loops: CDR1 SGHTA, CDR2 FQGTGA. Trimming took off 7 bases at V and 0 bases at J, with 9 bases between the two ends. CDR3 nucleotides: TGTGCCAGCAAAGCTGGTCCGAACACCGGGGAGCTGTTTTTT. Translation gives CASKAGPNTGELFF.

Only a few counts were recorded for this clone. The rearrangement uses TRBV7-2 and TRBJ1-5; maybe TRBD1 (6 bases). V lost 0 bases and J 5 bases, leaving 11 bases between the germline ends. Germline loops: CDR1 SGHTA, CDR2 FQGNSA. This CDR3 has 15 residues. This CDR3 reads CASSLAQGLDQPQHF. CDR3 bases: TGTGCCAGCAGCTTAGCCCAGGGGCTCGATCAGCCCCAGCATTTT. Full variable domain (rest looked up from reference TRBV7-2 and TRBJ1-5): GAGVSQSPSNKVTEKGKDVELRCDPISGHTALYWYRQSLGQGLEFLIYFQGNSAPDKSGLPSDRFSAERTGGSVSTLTIQRTQQEDSAVYLCASSLAQGLDQPQHFGDGTRLSIL.

CDR3 DNA sequence: TGCGCCAGCACTCGGGCGGGACTAGCGGGAGGAGCGGGGGAGCAGTACTTC. Protein product: CASTRAGLAGGAGEQYF. The chain joins TRBV5-1 to TRBJ2-7; 15 bases are a match to TRBD2. The CDR3 is made up of 17 amino acids. Germline-derived CDR1 and CDR2 are SGHRS and YFSETQ. The V segment lost 6 bases and the J segment 7 bases; nucleotides outside the gene matches: 14.

As DNA, the CDR3 is TGTGCTAGTGGCCCCGGGCTCGCTAGCGGGGTAACAGATACGCAGTATTTT. It specifies CASGPGLASGVTDTQYF. The chain carries TRBV12-5 and TRBJ2-3; 9 bases agree with TRBD2. Per germline, CDR1 LGHNT and CDR2 FRNRAP. The CDR3 runs 17 residues. With 6 bases clipped from V and 3 bases from J, the junction kept 13 bases outside the gene matches.